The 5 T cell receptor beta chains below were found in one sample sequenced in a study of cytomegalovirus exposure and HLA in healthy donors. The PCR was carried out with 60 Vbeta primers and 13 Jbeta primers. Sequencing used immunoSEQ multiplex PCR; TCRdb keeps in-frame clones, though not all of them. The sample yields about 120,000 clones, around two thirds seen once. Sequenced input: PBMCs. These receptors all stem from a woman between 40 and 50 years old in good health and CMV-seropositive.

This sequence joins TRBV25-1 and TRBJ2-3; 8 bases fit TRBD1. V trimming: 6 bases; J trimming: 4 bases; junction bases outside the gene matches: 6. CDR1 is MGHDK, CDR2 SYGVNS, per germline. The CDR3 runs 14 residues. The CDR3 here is CASRDRGVSDTQYF. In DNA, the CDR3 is TGTGCCAGCAGAGACAGGGGAGTATCAGATACGCAGTATTTT.

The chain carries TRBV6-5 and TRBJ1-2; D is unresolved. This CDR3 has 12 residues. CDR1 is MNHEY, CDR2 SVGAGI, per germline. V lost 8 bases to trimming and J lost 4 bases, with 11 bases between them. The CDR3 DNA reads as TGTGCCAGCGTAGGAGGGAGCTATGGCTACACCTTC. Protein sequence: CASVGGSYGYTF.

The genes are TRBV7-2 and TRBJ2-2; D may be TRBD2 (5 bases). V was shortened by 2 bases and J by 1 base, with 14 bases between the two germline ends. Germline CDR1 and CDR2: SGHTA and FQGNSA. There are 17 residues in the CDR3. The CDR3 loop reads CASSLMSSVRNTGELFF. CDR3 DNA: TGTGCCAGCAGCTTAATGAGTAGCGTCCGGAACACCGGGGAGCTGTTTTTT.

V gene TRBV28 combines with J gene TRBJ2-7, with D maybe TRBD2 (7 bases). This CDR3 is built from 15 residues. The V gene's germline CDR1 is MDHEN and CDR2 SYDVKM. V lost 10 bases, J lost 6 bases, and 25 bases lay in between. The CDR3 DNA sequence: TGTGCCAACCTTCTAGGGGGGGAGGGTTCCGGCGAGCAGTACTTC. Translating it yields CANLLGGEGSGEQYF.

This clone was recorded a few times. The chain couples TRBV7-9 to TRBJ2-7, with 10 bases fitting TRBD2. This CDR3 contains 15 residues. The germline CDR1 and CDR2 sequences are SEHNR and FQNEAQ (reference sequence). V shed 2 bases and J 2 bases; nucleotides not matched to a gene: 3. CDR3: CASSLWSGRAYEQYF. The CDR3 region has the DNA TGTGCCAGCAGCTTATGGAGCGGGAGGGCCTACGAGCAGTACTTC.